This T cell receptor (beta chain) derives from a study of CD8 T cells in ankylosing spondylitis. The study's findings and limits: Several highly homologous variants made up a TCR beta motif, and this motif appeared characteristic of ankylosing spondylitis blood.

This clonotype has a handful of counts. Its antigen is unknown. TCRdb analysed the 5' RACE reads with MiXCR anew, one entry per CDR3 protein. The sample lists roughly 490,000 distinct CDR3 sequences; about 5.2% were seen once. This sequence originates from a male donor with ankylosing spondylitis. Sequenced material: blood, either unsorted or a sorted T cell fraction (not recorded which).

CDR3 sequence (DNA): TGTGCCAGCAGTTACGACAGCCGGGGGGCCCAGTACTTC. Amino acids: CASSYDSRGAQYF. The rearrangement links TRBV6-5 to TRBJ2-5, with TRBD2 matching over 7 bases. The V segment lost 2 bases and the J segment 9 bases; nucleotides outside the gene matches: 6. There are 13 residues in the CDR3. The germline CDR1 and CDR2 sequences are MNHEY and SVGAGI.